What follows are 21 T cell receptor beta chains derived from one specimen sequenced in a study of tumor and adjacent non-tumor tissue in lung cancer. RNA was extracted from bulk tissue without any cell sorting. The normal lung tissue was taken more than 3 cm from the tumor edge. The library came from three nested PCR rounds adapted from ARM-PCR protocols. TCRdb reprocessed the multiplex PCR reads via MiXCR and lists one record per CDR3 protein. The sample shows about 110,000 distinct CDR3 sequences, about 61% of them seen only once. Sequencing was performed on distant non-tumor lung tissue. The receptor set was obtained from a man in his fifties or sixties with non-small cell lung cancer.

This clonotype was observed at least ten times. The chain joins TRBV29-1 to TRBJ2-5; tentatively, D is TRBD1 or TRBD2 (5 bases each). Per germline, CDR1 SQVTM and CDR2 ANQGSEA. CDR3 size: 10 residues. V gave up 6 bases and J gave up 14 bases, with 16 bases separating them. The CDR3 region is CSVPGAGTYF. CDR3 sequence (DNA): TGCAGCGTCCCCGGGGCAGGGACCTACTTC. Using reference TRBV29-1 and TRBJ2-5 for the parts outside the CDR3, the full variable domain is SAVISQKPSRDICQRGTSLTIQCQVDSQVTMMFWYRQQPGQSLTLIATANQGSEATYESGFVIDKFPISRPNLTFSTLTVSNMSPEDSSIYLCSVPGAGTYFGPGTRLLVL.

This clonotype was counted only a few times. A much larger clone lies a single base off, so this may be a read error. The chain uses TRBV20-1 and TRBJ2-5, with unresolved D. Germline CDR1 reads DFQATT; CDR2 reads SNEGSKA (reference sequence). CDR3 length: 12 amino acids. V was clipped by 4 bases and J by 4 bases, with 10 bases between them. In nucleotides, the CDR3 is TGCAGTGCTACGGAACTGGGAGAGACCCAGTACTTC. This codes for CSATELGETQYF.

Comments on this clonotype: Without the conserved terminal phenylalanine or tryptophan, this CDR3 likely stems from a read error. The rearrangement links TRBV10-3 to TRBJ2-5; 7 bases are a match to TRBD1. V was clipped by 10 bases and J by 2 bases; unmatched bases: 13. CDR1 is ENHRY, CDR2 SYGVKD, per germline. The CDR3 consists of 15 residues. In DNA form, the CDR3 reads TGTGCCACAAGCCGGGACAGAGGGCTTCAAGAGACCCAGTACCTT. Amino acids: CATSRDRGLQETQYL.

The CDR3 loop reads CASNSRGDEQFF. CDR3 in DNA: TGTGCCAGCAATTCCCGGGGGGATGAGCAGTTCTTC. The chain carries TRBV11-3 and TRBJ2-1; 7 bases agree with TRBD2. After removal of 7 bases from V and 8 bases from J, the junction contained 5 bases not matched to a gene. Germline values: CDR1 SGHNT, CDR2 YENEEA. The CDR3 runs 12 residues.

This clonotype was observed a handful of times. V is TRBV25-1 and J is TRBJ1-2; D not resolved. The CDR3 loop spans 12 amino acids. With 3 bases removed from V and 2 bases from J, the gap between germline ends came to 4 bases. Germline loops: CDR1 MGHDK, CDR2 SYGVNS. The CDR3 is CASSEQNYGYTF. The DNA of the CDR3 is TGTGCCAGCAGTGAGCAGAACTATGGCTACACCTTC.

As for this clonotype: The junction shows a germline mismatch at one end, possibly a read error. This chain joins TRBV30 and TRBJ2-2; possibly TRBD2 for D (5 bases). CDR3 size: 12 residues. The germline V gene has CDR1 GTSNPN and CDR2 SVGIG (reference sequence). CDR3 sequence: CDWTGAGGELFF. The DNA of the CDR3 is TGTGACTGGACTGGTGCTGGCGGGGAGCTGTTTTTT. The full variable domain, completed using reference TRBV30 and TRBJ2-2, is SQTIHQWPATLVQPVGSPLSLECTVEGTSNPNLYWYRQAAGRGLQLLFYSVGIGQISSEVPQNLSASRPQDRQFILSSKKLLLSDSGFYLCDWTGAGGELFFGEGSRLTVL.

This clonotype was detected ten times or more. The chain uses TRBV6-5 and TRBJ2-3; D is ambiguous. The CDR3 totals 17 residues. Germline lookup yields CDR1 MNHEY and CDR2 SVGAGI. V gave up 0 bases and J gave up 3 bases, with 16 bases separating them. The CDR3 DNA reads as TGTGCCAGCAGTTACTCGGTCGGCAATAGTAGGACAGATACGCAGTATTTT. Its translation: CASSYSVGNSRTDTQYF.

Note on this clonotype: Here the CDR3 omits its conserved ending phenylalanine or tryptophan, so a read error is the likely source. The V call is TRBV20-1, the J call TRBJ1-5, with D possibly being TRBD1 (5 bases). The CDR3 has 15 amino acids. The germline V gene has CDR1 DFQATT and CDR2 SNEGSKA (reference sequence). The V end was cut by 7 bases, the J end by 6 bases, with 22 bases between. The CDR3 nucleotides read TGCAGTGGTAGTACTCATGGGGCTGGGAGTCAGCCCCAGCATATT. Amino acid sequence: CSGSTHGAGSQPQHI.

The V and J genes are TRBV11-2 and TRBJ2-1, with D unclear. Trimming removed 1 base at V and 5 bases at J, with 12 bases between. Germline V gene lookup returns CDR1 SGHAT and CDR2 FQNNGV. CDR3 size: 15 residues. The CDR3 protein is CASSLGSNIHNEQFF. The CDR3 DNA is TGTGCCAGCAGCTTAGGGTCGAACATCCACAATGAGCAGTTCTTC.

Concerning this clonotype itself: The junction departs from the called germline gene at one end, perhaps through a read error. V gene TRBV20-1 combines with J gene TRBJ1-2; TRBD1 is a possible D gene (5 bases). This CDR3 is 13 amino acids long. Germline V CDR1 and CDR2: DFQATT, SNEGSKA (reference sequence). CDR3 in DNA: TGCAATGCTAGAGACAGCTACAACTATGGCTACACCTTC. Residues: CNARDSYNYGYTF.

On this clonotype: Without the conserved terminal phenylalanine or tryptophan, this CDR3 likely stems from a read error. The rearrangement links TRBV7-9 to TRBJ2-5; no definite D call. The CDR3 is 12 amino acids. The germline V gene encodes CDR1 SEHNR and CDR2 FQNEAQ (reference sequence). The CDR3 region is CACSLGPKTQYL. The DNA for the CDR3 is TGTGCCTGCAGCTTAGGTCCGAAGACCCAGTACCTC.

DNA of the CDR3: TGCAGTGCTAGGGTTCGGGGGGGCACAGATACGCAGTATTTT. Translation gives CSARVRGGTDTQYF. The V and J genes are TRBV20-1 and TRBJ2-3; 7 nucleotides align to TRBD2. This CDR3 has 14 residues. V gave up 3 bases and J gave up 1 base; unmatched junction bases: 4. Germline values: CDR1 DFQATT, CDR2 SNEGSKA (reference sequence).

As regards this clonotype: Since the CDR3 does not end with the conserved phenylalanine or tryptophan, this likely comes from a read error. The chain links TRBV6-5 to TRBJ2-3; D is unresolved. The CDR3 runs to 18 residues. CDR1 is MNHEY, CDR2 SVGAGI, per germline. The DNA of the CDR3 is TGTGCCTGCAGTTCAGGATCCGGTCTGGGAATTAGCACAGATACGCAGTATTTG. Translation: CACSSGSGLGISTDTQYL.

Concerning this clonotype itself: A read error may produce the germline difference seen at one junction end. CDR3 residues: CAISLVTVGVLFF. DNA of the CDR3: TGTGCCATCAGCTTAGTCACAGTCGGGGTGCTGTTTTTT. The chain is built from TRBV11-3 and TRBJ2-2, with D possibly TRBD2 on 5 matching bases. The CDR3 loop spans 13 amino acids. Germline CDR1 reads SGHNT; CDR2 reads YENEEA.

A single count supports this clonotype. Germline is not matched at one junction end, which may reflect a read error. The gene calls are TRBV11-3 and TRBJ1-1; D is unresolved. Looked up from germline, CDR1 is SGHNT and CDR2 is YENEEA. The CDR3 covers 14 residues. DNA of the CDR3: TGTGCCAGCAGCTTAGGAGGACCCAGAACTGAAGCTCTCTTT. Translation: CASSLGGPRTEALF.

CDR3 DNA sequence: TGTGCCAGCAGCCTTACTAGCGTGGTGAGCACAGATACGCAGTATTTT. Translated, it gives CASSLTSVVSTDTQYF. The chain recombines TRBV7-9 with TRBJ2-3, with 7 nucleotides matching TRBD2. The CDR3 covers 16 residues. Trimming took 5 bases from V and 0 from J; bases not matched to a gene: 8. In germline, CDR1 is SEHNR, CDR2 FQNEAQ (reference sequence).

This clonotype was seen just once. The rearrangement joins TRBV20-1 to TRBJ2-7; maybe TRBD2 (5 bases). There are 15 residues in the CDR3. Trimming took off 5 bases at V and 6 bases at J, with 23 bases between the two ends. CDR1 is DFQATT and CDR2 is SNEGSKA in the germline V gene (reference sequence). The CDR3, as DNA: TGCAGTGCTCATAACACGGGTGAGGGAACTGTCGAGCAGTACTTC. Its protein is CSAHNTGEGTVEQYF.

This chain connects TRBV29-1 to TRBJ2-3; tentatively, D is TRBD1 (6 bases). The germline V gene encodes CDR1 SQVTM and CDR2 ANQGSEA. The CDR3 is 15 amino acids. V gave up 4 bases and J gave up 6 bases, with 20 bases separating them. CDR3 sequence: CSVGSGTRSSDTQYF. The CDR3, as DNA: TGCAGCGTTGGATCCGGGACAAGGTCCTCGGATACGCAGTATTTT.

Regarding this clonotype: Without the conserved terminal phenylalanine or tryptophan, this CDR3 likely stems from a read error. The chain has TRBV11-3 and TRBJ2-2, with no clear D. The germline V gene encodes CDR1 SGHNT and CDR2 YENEEA. The CDR3 consists of 13 residues. V dropped 2 bases and J dropped 7 bases, with 8 bases sitting between them. CDR3 nucleotides: TGTGCCAGCAGCTTAATCACAGTCGGGGAGCTGTTTTTA. As protein: CASSLITVGELFL.

The chain combines TRBV20-1 with TRBJ1-5, with a possible D match to TRBD1 (5 bases). The length of the CDR3 is 13 residues. CDR1 is DFQATT, CDR2 SNEGSKA, per germline (reference sequence). The ends were cut back, 3 bases at V and 6 bases at J, with 12 bases in the middle. In nucleotides, the CDR3 is TGCAGTGCTAGTTTGGAAAGGGGTCAGCCCCAGCATTTT. Its translation: CSASLERGQPQHF.

This clonotype was recorded only once. The DNA is omitted, as the CDR3 cannot be located on it reliably, and the CDR3 follows TCRdb's listing. The chain has TRBV6-1 and TRBJ2-2; the listed D gene, TRBD1, was not tested against the DNA. Germline CDR1 reads MNHNS; CDR2 reads SASEGT. Counting both end residues, the CDR3 totals 15 amino acids. This CDR3 is CASSDWGQGTGELFF.